This T cell receptor (beta chain) was recovered during a study of blood T cell repertoires in COVID-19. In germline, CDR1 is GTSNPN, CDR2 SVGIG (reference sequence). Trimming left V 0 bases short and J 3 bases short, with 12 bases between. This CDR3 has 15 amino acids. Patients from Seattle were sampled longitudinally, starting during active infection. Only in-frame clones appear in the TCRdb table, and some are missing; sequencing was by immunoSEQ multiplex PCR. The sample records some 290,000 clones, almost 90% being singletons. This rearrangement joins TRBV30 to TRBJ2-1; D may be TRBD2 (6 bases). Material for sequencing was peripheral blood. The TCR sequence derives from a woman under 40 with COVID-19, enrolled during active disease. The CDR3 DNA is TGTGCCTGGAGTGTTAGAGGGACTCTCTACAATGAGCAGTTCTTC. It yields the protein CAWSVRGTLYNEQFF.